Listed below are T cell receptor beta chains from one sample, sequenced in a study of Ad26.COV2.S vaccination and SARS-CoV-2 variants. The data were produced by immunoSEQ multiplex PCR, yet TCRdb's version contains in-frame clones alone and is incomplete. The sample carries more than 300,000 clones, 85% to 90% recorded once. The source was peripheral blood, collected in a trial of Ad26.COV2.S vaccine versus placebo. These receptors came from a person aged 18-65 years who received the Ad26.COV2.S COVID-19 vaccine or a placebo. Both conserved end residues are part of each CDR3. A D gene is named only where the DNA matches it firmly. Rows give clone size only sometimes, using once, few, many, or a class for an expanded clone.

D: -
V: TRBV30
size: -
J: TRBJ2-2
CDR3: CAWSVWDTGELFF
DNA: TGTGCCTGGAGTGTATGGGACACCGGGGAGCTGTTTTTT

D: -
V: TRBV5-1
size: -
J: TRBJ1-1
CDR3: CASSLMGGPETEAFF
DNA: TGCGCCAGCAGCTTGATGGGGGGGCCCGAAACTGAAGCTTTCTTT

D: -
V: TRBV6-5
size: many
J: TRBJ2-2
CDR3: CASSPSVANTGELFF
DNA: TGTGCCAGCAGTCCCTCGGTGGCGAACACCGGGGAGCTGTTTTTT

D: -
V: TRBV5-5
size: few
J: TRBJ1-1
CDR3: CASSPDGLNTEAFF
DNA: TGTGCCAGCAGCCCCGATGGGTTGAACACTGAAGCTTTCTTT

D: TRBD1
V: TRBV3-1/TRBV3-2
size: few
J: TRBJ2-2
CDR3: CASRREGADGELFF
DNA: TGTGCCAGCAGGCGAGAGGGGGCTGACGGGGAGCTGTTTTTT

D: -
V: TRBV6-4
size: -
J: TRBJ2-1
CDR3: CASANLVGGEQFF
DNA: TGTGCCAGCGCCAATCTCGTTGGGGGTGAGCAGTTCTTC

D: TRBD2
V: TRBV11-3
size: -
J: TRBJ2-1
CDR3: CASSLGGGLAASYNEQFF
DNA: TGTGCCAGCAGCTTAGGGGGGGGACTAGCGGCCTCCTACAATGAGCAGTTCTTC

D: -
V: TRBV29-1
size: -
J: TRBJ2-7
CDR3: CSAAGQSLGEQYF
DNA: TGCAGCGCCGCGGGACAGTCCCTAGGGGAGCAGTACTTC

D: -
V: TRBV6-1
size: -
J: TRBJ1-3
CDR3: CASSDHSSGLYSGNTIYF
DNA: TGTGCCAGCAGTGATCATTCTTCGGGGCTTTACTCTGGAAACACCATATATTTT

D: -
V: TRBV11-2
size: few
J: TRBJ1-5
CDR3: CASSPGGNQPQHF
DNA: TGTGCCAGCAGCCCAGGGGGCAATCAGCCCCAGCATTTT